Below, 26 T cell receptor beta chains from the same sample are listed, as sequenced in a study of blood T cell repertoires in COVID-19. Using immunoSEQ multiplex PCR, the repertoire was profiled, and TCRdb retains in-frame clones only, with some absent. The sample carries approximately 400,000 clones, more than 70% recorded once. The sequencing input was peripheral blood. The receptors shown here come from a man aged 35 to 55 with acute or convalescent COVID-19.

The V call is TRBV7-2, the J call TRBJ1-6; 9 bases are a match to TRBD1. V trimming: 5 bases; J trimming: 7 bases; junction bases outside the gene matches: 6. Per the germline V gene, CDR1 is SGHTA and CDR2 is FQGNSA. This CDR3 comprises 15 residues. The CDR3 loop is CASSVSGTGNSPLHF. The CDR3 DNA sequence: TGTGCCAGCAGCGTATCCGGGACAGGGAATTCACCCCTCCACTTT.

The V and J genes are TRBV18 and TRBJ1-2; D perhaps matches TRBD1 (6 bases). The CDR3 spans 18 residues. Germline V gene lookup returns CDR1 KGHSH and CDR2 LQKENI. The V end lost 2 bases, the J end lost 1 base, and 20 bases lay between the germline ends. CDR3 sequence: CASSPGPPEQGHNYGYTF. The DNA for the CDR3 is TGTGCCAGCTCACCAGGTCCACCGGAGCAGGGGCATAACTATGGCTACACCTTC.

This clone has just one count. This rearrangement joins TRBV24-1 to TRBJ2-3; perhaps TRBD1 as D (7 bases). Germline CDR1 and CDR2: KGHDR and SFDVKD. V dropped 5 bases and J dropped 6 bases, with 17 bases sitting between them. The CDR3 spans 15 residues. The CDR3 nucleotides are TGTGCCACCAGTGGTCGGACAGGCGGGATGGATACGCAGTATTTT. Its translation: CATSGRTGGMDTQYF.

The gene calls are TRBV7-8 and TRBJ1-6; D is perhaps TRBD1 (6 bases). Trimming took off 2 bases at V and 6 bases at J, with 14 bases between the two ends. The CDR3 sequence is 16 residues long. The V gene's germline CDR1 is SGHVS and CDR2 FQNEAQ. The CDR3 DNA follows: TGTGCCAGCAGCTTATTCCGAGGGGGTCTTAATTCACCCCTCCACTTT. Translated, it gives CASSLFRGGLNSPLHF.

This sequence joins TRBV7-3 and TRBJ1-2, with TRBD1 identical over 9 bases. Germline lookup yields CDR1 SGHTA and CDR2 FQGTGA. There are 13 residues in the CDR3. Trimming removed 2 bases from V and 8 bases from J; junction bases left unmatched: 3. For the CDR3, the DNA is TGTGCCAGCAGCTTAGGAACAGGGGGCGGCTACACCTTC. Its protein product is CASSLGTGGGYTF.

This chain joins TRBV7-9 and TRBJ2-5; D is possibly TRBD1 (6 bases). Germline V gene data show CDR1 as SEHNR and CDR2 as FQNEAQ (reference sequence). V lost 2 bases and J lost 2, with 15 bases in between. This CDR3 is 16 amino acids long. CDR3 sequence reads: CASSLTRDMWQETQYF. The CDR3 nucleotides read TGTGCCAGCAGCTTAACCAGGGACATGTGGCAAGAGACCCAGTACTTC.

This clone was detected only a few times. The chain recombines TRBV28 with TRBJ2-3, with 10 positions matching TRBD1. V shed 3 bases and J 4 bases; nucleotides not matched to a gene: 7. The CDR3 is made up of 16 amino acids. Germline V gene lookup returns CDR1 MDHEN and CDR2 SYDVKM. The CDR3 region has the DNA TGTGCCAGCAGTTTTTTTCGGGACAGGGGTTCAGATACGCAGTATTTT. Translated: CASSFFRDRGSDTQYF.

J is TRBJ1-2 and V is TRBV6-2 or TRBV6-3, with D unresolved. Germline V lookup: CDR1 MNHEY, CDR2 SVGEGT. V was clipped by 5 bases and J by 0 bases, with 13 bases between them. The length of the CDR3 is 15 residues. The DNA for the CDR3 is TGTGCCAGCAGTACCGCGGCTCCAGCTAACTATGGCTACACCTTC. It yields the protein CASSTAAPANYGYTF.

V usage is TRBV19 and J usage is TRBJ1-5; a weak D match, TRBD1 (5 bases). The CDR3 length is 14 residues. Germline V gives CDR1 LNHDA, CDR2 SQIVND (reference sequence). V lost 10 bases and J lost 5, with 18 bases in between. CDR3 protein: CATGGRGGDQPQHF. The CDR3 coding sequence is TGTGCCACTGGAGGAAGGGGAGGAGATCAGCCCCAGCATTTT.

The rearrangement joins TRBV28 to TRBJ2-3, with TRBD1 as a possible D gene (5 bases). This CDR3 has 13 amino acids. Germline CDR1 reads MDHEN; CDR2 reads SYDVKM. V was trimmed by 11 bases and J by 0 bases, leaving 12 bases between them. CDR3 in DNA: TGTGCCGGAAGGGGCTCTAGCACAGATACGCAGTATTTT. Translating it yields CAGRGSSTDTQYF.

This clone was detected once. This chain joins TRBV19 and TRBJ2-7; 8 nucleotides agree with TRBD1. Germline V gives CDR1 LNHDA, CDR2 SQIVND (reference sequence). Trimming removed 5 bases from V and 4 bases from J; junction bases left unmatched: 7. The CDR3 contains 14 residues. CDR3 sequence reads: CASSAGRGPYEQYF. Written as DNA, the CDR3 is TGTGCCAGTAGTGCCGGCAGGGGGCCTTACGAGCAGTACTTC.

The V gene is TRBV28, the J gene TRBJ1-2; the D is unclear. Germline V lookup: CDR1 MDHEN, CDR2 SYDVKM. V shed 4 bases and J shed 2 bases, with 5 bases lying between them. The CDR3 is 12 residues long. The CDR3 sequence: CASSWRNYGYTF. For the CDR3, the DNA is TGTGCCAGCAGTTGGCGGAACTATGGCTACACCTTC.

J is TRBJ1-1 and V is TRBV1. TRBV1 is a pseudogene. The CDR3 is 13 residues long. The CDR3, as DNA: TGCACCAGCAGCCAAGATCCCGGAGTCGAAGCTTTCTTT. It codes for CTSSQDPGVEAFF.

The CDR3 DNA follows: TGTGCCAGCAGCTTACGCGGGAGGGCCGAAGAGACCCAGTACTTC. This translates into CASSLRGRAEETQYF. The chain employs TRBV11-2 and TRBJ2-5, with 9 bases aligning to TRBD2. V dropped 2 bases and J dropped 3; count of bases not matched to a gene: 4. Germline V gene sequence: CDR1 SGHAT, CDR2 FQNNGV. CDR3 length equals 15 residues. Full variable domain (outside the CDR3, taken from reference TRBV11-2 and TRBJ2-5): EAGVAQSPRYKIIEKRQSVAFWCNPISGHATLYWYQQILGQGPKLLIQFQNNGVVDDSQLPKDRFSAERLKGVDSTLKIQPAKLEDSAVYLCASSLRGRAEETQYFGPGTRLLVL.

A remark on this clone: This sample also contains other DNA sequences that code for the same CDR3. The chain recombines TRBV6-5 with TRBJ2-7; D might be TRBD1 (6 bases). Looked up from germline, CDR1 is MNHEY and CDR2 is SVGAGI. Trimming took off 5 bases at V and 3 bases at J, with 11 bases between the two ends. The CDR3 sequence is 13 residues long. The CDR3 loop is CASSLTGNYEQYF. CDR3 DNA sequence: TGTGCCAGCAGTCTAACAGGGAACTACGAGCAGTACTTC.

The V call is TRBV3-1 (or the pseudogene TRBV3-2), the J call TRBJ2-1; no definite D call. The V gene's germline CDR1 is LGHDT and CDR2 YNNKEL (reference sequence). The CDR3 runs 13 residues. V shed 1 base and J shed 8 bases, with 9 bases lying between them. CDR3 protein: CASSQVREDEQFF. As DNA, the CDR3 is TGTGCCAGCAGCCAAGTTCGAGAGGATGAGCAGTTCTTC.

The chain is built from TRBV9 and TRBJ1-2; D possibly corresponds to TRBD1 (5 bases). V lost 6 bases, J lost 7 bases, and 25 bases lay in between. The CDR3 has 16 amino acids. Germline-derived CDR1 and CDR2 are SGDLS and YYNGEE. The CDR3: CASTSIVLGGVAGYTF. The CDR3 DNA sequence: TGTGCCAGCACCAGTATCGTTTTGGGGGGAGTGGCTGGCTACACCTTC.

The chain carries TRBV6-2 or TRBV6-3 and TRBJ1-6, with D perhaps TRBD1 (5 bases). This CDR3 comprises 13 residues. V lost 2 bases, J lost 8 bases, and 7 bases lay in between. Germline V lookup: CDR1 MNHEY, CDR2 SVGEGT. This CDR3 reads CASSYGADSPLHF. The DNA of the CDR3 is TGTGCCAGCAGTTACGGGGCAGATTCACCCCTCCACTTT.

V usage is TRBV15 and J usage is TRBJ1-4; possibly TRBD1 for D (5 bases). Germline CDR1 LNHNV, CDR2 YYDKDF (reference sequence). Trimming cost V 0 bases and J 6 bases, with 11 bases left between them. This CDR3 region has 15 residues. CDR3 loop: CATSREDNRDEKLFF. CDR3 DNA sequence: TGTGCCACCAGCAGAGAGGACAATCGGGATGAAAAACTGTTTTTT.

This chain uses TRBV10-3 with TRBJ1-3; 8 bases match TRBD1. Germline CDR1 ENHRY, CDR2 SYGVKD. CDR3 length equals 16 residues. V was clipped by 2 bases and J by 4 bases; unmatched bases: 7. The CDR3 nucleotides read TGTGCCATCAGTGAGCCGGACAGGGAACCAGGAAACACCATATATTTT. Encoded protein: CAISEPDREPGNTIYF.

The chain couples TRBV24-1 to TRBJ2-7; 7 bases align to TRBD1. J was trimmed by 0 bases and V by 3 bases; bases with no gene match: 4. Germline assignment: CDR1 KGHDR and CDR2 SFDVKD. CDR3 size: 15 residues. The CDR3 nucleotides read TGTGCCACCAGTGATCCCCGGGACAGCTCCTACGAGCAGTACTTC. Its translation: CATSDPRDSSYEQYF.

The chain combines TRBV4-2 with TRBJ1-2; D unresolved. In germline, CDR1 is LGHNA, CDR2 YNFKEQ. The CDR3 is made up of 12 amino acids. Trimming took off 3 bases at V and 6 bases at J, with 8 bases between the two ends. The CDR3 here is CASSHEFDGYTF. CDR3 sequence (DNA): TGTGCCAGCAGCCACGAGTTTGATGGCTACACCTTC.

A few counts support this clone. The chain has TRBV19 and TRBJ1-2, with D possibly TRBD1 on 6 matching bases. Germline V gene data show CDR1 as LNHDA and CDR2 as SQIVND (reference sequence). V was pared by 3 bases and J by 0 bases, with 11 bases between. The CDR3 is 15 residues long. The CDR3 DNA reads TGTGCCAGTAGTATTCCCAGGGGAGCTAACTATGGCTACACCTTC. Protein product: CASSIPRGANYGYTF.

The gene calls are TRBV3-1 (or the pseudogene TRBV3-2) and TRBJ1-2, with a weak D call TRBD1 (6 bases). The V end lost 3 bases, the J end lost 0 bases, and 23 bases lay between the germline ends. The germline V gene has CDR1 LGHDT and CDR2 YNNKEL (reference sequence). The CDR3 consists of 19 residues. The chain's CDR3 is CASSHLKFDRKKTNYGYTF. Written as DNA, the CDR3 is TGTGCCAGCAGCCACCTTAAGTTTGACAGGAAGAAAACTAACTATGGCTACACCTTC.

The chain couples TRBV4-3 to TRBJ1-3; TRBD1 aligns across 8 bases. This CDR3 comprises 17 residues. CDR1 LGHNA and CDR2 YSLEER come from the germline V gene. With 1 base clipped from V and 0 bases from J, the junction kept 5 bases outside the gene matches. The CDR3 here is CASSQGTGPRSGNTIYF. As DNA, the CDR3 is TGCGCCAGCAGCCAAGGGACAGGGCCCCGCTCTGGAAACACCATATATTTT.

The chain couples TRBV30 to TRBJ1-2, with a possible D match to TRBD1 (6 bases). Germline lookup yields CDR1 GTSNPN and CDR2 SVGIG (reference sequence). The length of the CDR3 is 13 residues. V shed 3 bases and J shed 3 bases, with 11 bases lying between them. The CDR3 sequence: CAWSPGVDYGYTF. CDR3 nucleotide sequence: TGTGCCTGGAGCCCAGGGGTGGACTATGGCTACACCTTC.